Following are 23 T cell receptor beta chains from one sample sequenced in a study of blood T cell repertoires in COVID-19. Profiled with immunoSEQ multiplex PCR; TCRdb holds only in-frame clones, not every one. This table has fewer than 250,000 clones, 80% to 90% appearing once. Material for sequencing was peripheral blood. The receptor set was obtained from a woman in her 70s with active or convalescent COVID-19.

This clone has just one count. The CDR3 loop reads CASSLQRAKLGELFF. The CDR3 DNA sequence: TGTGCCAGTAGCCTCCAGCGGGCCAAGCTCGGGGAGCTGTTTTTT. The rearrangement uses TRBV19 and TRBJ2-2; tentative D call: TRBD2 (6 bases). Germline V gene data show CDR1 as LNHDA and CDR2 as SQIVND (reference sequence). CDR3 length: 15 amino acids. V was clipped by 6 bases and J by 7 bases, with 18 bases between them.

V gene TRBV21-1 combines with J gene TRBJ2-3; TRBD2 is the table's D call and was not checked against the DNA. TRBV21-1 is noted as a pseudogene. CDR3 length: 24 residues. CDR3 sequence reads: CASDSGGGDLILPGVARQTDTQYF. The DNA for the CDR3 is TGTGCCAGCGACTCGGGGGGCGGGGACCTCATTCTCCCAGGGGTAGCCCGACAAACAGATACGCAGTATTTT.

This CDR3 is CASSLGQGGNTIYF. Here the CDR3 DNA reads TGTGCCAGCAGCTTGGGACAGGGGGGAAACACCATATATTTT. V gene TRBV7-9 combines with J gene TRBJ1-3; TRBD1 matches 10 bases. The CDR3 length is 14 residues. In germline, CDR1 is SEHNR, CDR2 FQNEAQ (reference sequence). V lost 3 bases, J lost 4 bases, and 0 bases stayed unmatched.

Only a few counts were recorded for this clone. This rearrangement joins TRBV7-9 to TRBJ1-5; D perhaps matches TRBD1 (6 bases). The CDR3 sequence is 19 residues long. Germline V gene data show CDR1 as SEHNR and CDR2 as FQNEAQ (reference sequence). V was cut by 2 bases and J by 0 bases, with 20 bases left in between. Here the CDR3 reads CASSLFRYRDPISNQPQHF. The CDR3 coding sequence is TGTGCCAGCAGCTTATTTCGTTACAGGGACCCGATTAGCAATCAGCCCCAGCATTTT.

This clone has only a few counts. The rearrangement uses TRBV28 and TRBJ1-6; D is perhaps TRBD1 (5 bases). This CDR3 comprises 12 residues. Germline V CDR1 and CDR2: MDHEN, SYDVKM. V lost 5 bases and J lost 10, with 9 bases in between. The CDR3 sequence is CASSPGKSPLHF. The CDR3, as DNA: TGTGCCAGCAGTCCAGGGAAGTCACCCCTCCACTTT. Variable domain in full (rest from reference TRBV28 and TRBJ1-6): DVKVTQSSRYLVKRTGEKVFLECVQDMDHENMFWYRQDPGLGLRLIYFSYDVKMKEKGDIPEGYSVSREKKERFSLILESASTNQTSMYLCASSPGKSPLHFGNGTRLTVT.

The chain has TRBV9 and TRBJ2-1; 10 nucleotides match TRBD1. J was trimmed by 6 bases and V by 2 bases; bases with no gene match: 5. The CDR3 covers 15 residues. Germline assignment: CDR1 SGDLS and CDR2 YYNGEE. CDR3 loop: CASSVRDRGTNEQFF. CDR3 sequence (DNA): TGTGCCAGCAGCGTCCGGGACAGGGGTACCAATGAGCAGTTCTTC.

The rearrangement links TRBV6-6 to TRBJ1-1, with 9 nucleotides matching TRBD1. CDR1 and CDR2 (germline): MNHNY, SVGAGI (reference sequence). J was trimmed by 11 bases and V by 4 bases; bases with no gene match: 8. The CDR3 sequence is 13 residues long. This CDR3 reads CASSLIQGARAFF. For the CDR3, the DNA is TGTGCCAGCAGTTTAATACAGGGGGCGCGGGCTTTCTTT.

The chain combines TRBV18 with TRBJ2-2; the D gene is possibly TRBD2 (6 bases). V was trimmed by 4 bases and J by 1 base, leaving 13 bases between them. CDR1 KGHSH and CDR2 LQKENI come from the germline V gene. The CDR3 sequence is 16 residues long. CDR3: CASSQARGVNTGELFF. CDR3 bases: TGTGCCAGCTCACAGGCGCGCGGGGTGAACACCGGGGAGCTGTTTTTT.

Only a few counts were recorded for this clone. The J gene is TRBJ2-5, the V gene TRBV2; TRBD1 agrees at 7 bases. With 6 bases clipped from V and 1 base from J, the junction kept 8 bases outside the gene matches. CDR1 and CDR2 (germline): SNHLY, FYNNEI. CDR3 size: 15 residues. The CDR3, as DNA: TGTGCCAGCAGCGAAAGGGGGCGAGCCCAAGAGACCCAGTACTTC. Amino acids: CASSERGRAQETQYF.

V and J are TRBV6-5 and TRBJ2-7, with D hard to call. The V gene lost 7 bases and the J gene lost 2 bases, with 18 bases spanning the gap. From germline, CDR1 is MNHEY and CDR2 SVGAGI. The CDR3 runs to 15 residues. The CDR3 nucleotides read TGTGCCAGCAACCAGGCCAGTTCAAATCCCTACGAGCAGTACTTC. This translates into CASNQASSNPYEQYF.

The chain carries TRBV4-1 and TRBJ2-1; no clear D gene. Trimming removed 3 bases from V and 9 bases from J, with 9 bases in between. Per the germline V gene, CDR1 is MGHRA and CDR2 is YSYEKL. This CDR3 comprises 12 residues. The CDR3 sequence is CASSHQIGEQFF. The DNA of the CDR3 is TGCGCCAGCAGCCATCAAATCGGTGAGCAGTTCTTC.

There are a few counts of this clone. The chain couples TRBV28 to TRBJ1-3; perhaps TRBD1 as D (6 bases). Trimming left V 4 bases short and J 0 bases short, with 16 bases between. Per the germline V gene, CDR1 is MDHEN and CDR2 is SYDVKM. The CDR3 is 17 residues long. This CDR3 reads CASSSSGADRSGNTIYF. The CDR3 bases are TGTGCCAGCAGTTCCTCAGGGGCGGACCGCTCTGGAAACACCATATATTTT.

The rearrangement uses TRBV21-1 and TRBJ2-7; TRBD2 was called by the table and not checked on the DNA. TRBV21-1 has pseudogene status. The CDR3 is made up of 16 amino acids. The chain's CDR3 is CASSNGKRQSSYEQYF. Here the CDR3 DNA reads TGTGCCAGCAGCAATGGGAAGCGGCAGAGCTCCTACGAGCAGTACTTC.

The chain couples TRBV24-1 to TRBJ2-1, with 10 bases matching TRBD1. The CDR3 totals 16 residues. Losses at the gene ends were 1 base for V and 8 bases for J; bases not matched to a gene: 7. Germline loops: CDR1 KGHDR, CDR2 SFDVKD. Here the CDR3 reads CATSDFRQGAGDEQFF. The DNA for the CDR3 is TGTGCCACCAGTGATTTCCGACAGGGGGCGGGGGATGAGCAGTTCTTC.

The CDR3 here is CASSYGLAGGYEDTQYF. The CDR3 DNA follows: TGCGCCAGCAGCTACGGACTAGCGGGAGGGTATGAAGATACGCAGTATTTT. The chain links TRBV5-1 to TRBJ2-3; 15 bases line up with TRBD2. CDR1 and CDR2 (germline): SGHRS, YFSETQ. The length of the CDR3 is 17 residues. Trimming at V came to 3 bases and at J to 5 bases, leaving 7 bases not matched to a gene.

The chain is built from TRBV28 and TRBJ2-7, with 10 positions matching TRBD1. CDR3 size: 15 residues. Germline V gene lookup returns CDR1 MDHEN and CDR2 SYDVKM. Trimming at V came to 4 bases and at J to 7 bases, leaving 10 bases not matched to a gene. The CDR3 bases are TGTGCCAGCAGTTCGACAGGGGGCCTCTTTCGGGAGCAGTACTTC. Translation gives CASSSTGGLFREQYF.

This clone was seen just once. The rearrangement links TRBV5-1 to TRBJ2-7; 7 bases align to TRBD1. The CDR3 contains 14 residues. CDR1 and CDR2 (germline): SGHRS, YFSETQ. V gave up 4 bases and J gave up 3 bases; unmatched junction bases: 7. CDR3 sequence: CASSVAGQVYEQYF. Written as DNA, the CDR3 is TGCGCCAGCAGCGTCGCCGGACAGGTCTACGAGCAGTACTTC. The whole variable domain, remainder taken from reference TRBV5-1 and TRBJ2-7, is KAGVTQTPRYLIKTRGQQVTLSCSPISGHRSVSWYQQTPGQGLQFLFEYFSETQRNKGNFPGRFSGRQFSNSRSEMNVSTLELGDSALYLCASSVAGQVYEQYFGPGTRLTVT.

The table lists this clone with a few counts. V is TRBV27 and J is TRBJ2-5, with no clear D. CDR3 length: 13 amino acids. Deletions cut 8 bases from V and 2 bases from J, with 12 bases between. Germline V lookup: CDR1 MNHEY, CDR2 SMNVEV (reference sequence). The CDR3 bases are TGTGCCAGCTCTCGGTCGATACAAGAGACCCAGTACTTC. Its protein is CASSRSIQETQYF.

This chain joins TRBV15 and TRBJ1-5; TRBD1 matches at 7 bases. V gave up 0 bases and J gave up 1 base; unmatched junction bases: 9. In germline, CDR1 is LNHNV, CDR2 YYDKDF (reference sequence). This CDR3 spans 18 amino acids. The CDR3 region has the DNA TGTGCCACCAGCAGAGATCAGCGACTCAGGGGGAGCAATCAGCCCCAGCATTTT. It specifies CATSRDQRLRGSNQPQHF. The full variable domain, rest sourced from reference TRBV15 and TRBJ1-5, is DAMVIQNPRYQVTQFGKPVTLSCSQTLNHNVMYWYQQKSSQAPKLLFHYYDKDFNNEADTPDNFQSRRPNTSFCFLDIRSPGLGDTAMYLCATSRDQRLRGSNQPQHFGDGTRLSIL.

The chain recombines TRBV13 with TRBJ2-7; 10 positions agree with TRBD1. CDR3 size: 14 residues. Germline V gives CDR1 PRHDT, CDR2 FYEKMQ (reference sequence). V shed 5 bases, J shed 6 bases, and the junction held 7 bases outside the gene matches. Here the CDR3 DNA reads TGTGCCAGCAGCCTTAGACAGGGGGCCGTCGAGCAGTACTTC. Protein product: CASSLRQGAVEQYF.

The chain has TRBV28 and TRBJ2-4; TRBD2 matches at 9 bases. Unmatched junction bases numbered 4, after V lost 3 bases and J lost 7 bases. The CDR3 contains 14 residues. Germline CDR1 and CDR2: MDHEN and SYDVKM. The CDR3 coding sequence is TGTGCCAGCAGTTTCAGCGGGAGGAGGAACATTCAGTACTTC. Its translation: CASSFSGRRNIQYF.

This chain connects TRBV3-1 (or the pseudogene TRBV3-2) to TRBJ2-5, with a possible D match to TRBD2 (6 bases). This CDR3 spans 16 amino acids. CDR1 and CDR2 (germline): LGHDT, YNNKEL (reference sequence). V shed 0 bases and J shed 4 bases, with 15 bases lying between them. The CDR3 loop reads CASSQDQAGKRETQYF. The CDR3 bases are TGTGCCAGCAGCCAAGATCAAGCGGGCAAGAGAGAGACCCAGTACTTC.

The J gene is TRBJ1-5, the V gene TRBV4-1, with a tentative D call TRBD1 (6 bases). This CDR3 has 16 amino acids. Germline V gene sequence: CDR1 MGHRA, CDR2 YSYEKL. V shed 0 bases and J shed 0 bases, with 9 bases lying between them. The CDR3 is CASSQERGFSNQPQHF. The CDR3 nucleotides are TGCGCCAGCAGCCAAGAGAGGGGGTTTAGCAATCAGCCCCAGCATTTT.